What follows are 9 T cell receptor beta chains derived from one specimen sequenced in a study of blood T cell repertoires in COVID-19. Assay used: immunoSEQ multiplex PCR; TCRdb lists only in-frame clones, some missing. The table records 95,000 to 100,000 clones, more than 70% of them present only once. The specimen sequenced was peripheral blood. Receptor source: a woman aged 25 to 39 with acute or convalescent COVID-19.

The chain recombines TRBV5-1 with TRBJ1-2; D is undetermined. In germline, CDR1 is SGHRS, CDR2 YFSETQ. V was pared by 4 bases and J by 6 bases, with 13 bases between. This CDR3 has 13 amino acids. The CDR3 region has the DNA TGCGCCAGCAGCACGCGGGCTTCGGATGGCTACACCTTC. Protein: CASSTRASDGYTF.

The rearrangement uses TRBV28 and TRBJ1-1; no definite D call. Germline V CDR1 and CDR2: MDHEN, SYDVKM. The V end lost 6 bases, the J end lost 3 bases, and 14 bases lay between the germline ends. This CDR3 spans 14 amino acids. The CDR3 is CASSSRGKDTEAFF. As DNA, the CDR3 is TGTGCCAGCAGCTCGCGGGGAAAGGACACTGAAGCTTTCTTT.

Only one count was recorded for this clone. The genes are TRBV9 and TRBJ2-1; TRBD2 aligns across 9 bases. Unmatched junction bases numbered 15, after V lost 0 bases and J lost 8 bases. Germline CDR1 is SGDLS and CDR2 is YYNGEE. This CDR3 spans 18 amino acids. The CDR3 region has the DNA TGTGCCAGCAGCGTAGCTGGAATAGCGGGGGACCCCGGGGATGAGCAGTTCTTC. This gives the protein CASSVAGIAGDPGDEQFF. Based on the CDR3 plus reference TRBV9 and TRBJ2-1, the full variable domain is DSGVTQTPKHLITATGQRVTLRCSPRSGDLSVYWYQQSLDQGLQFLIQYYNGEERAKGNILERFSAQQFPDLHSELNLSSLELGDSALYFCASSVAGIAGDPGDEQFFGPGTRLTVL.

J is TRBJ2-7 and V is TRBV28, with D tentatively TRBD2 (8 bases). Germline CDR1 and CDR2: MDHEN and SYDVKM. Trimming pared 11 bases from V and 7 bases from J, leaving 15 bases between. CDR3 size: 11 residues. The CDR3 is CASGRGREQYF. CDR3 coding DNA: TGTGCCTCCGGGAGGGGGCGGGAGCAGTACTTC.

The J gene is TRBJ1-5, the V gene TRBV9, with TRBD1 matching 7 bases. The CDR3 length is 13 residues. Germline values: CDR1 SGDLS, CDR2 YYNGEE. Trimming at V came to 4 bases and at J to 11 bases, leaving 9 bases not matched to a gene. In DNA form, the CDR3 reads TGTGCCAGCAGCCCAGGGACAGAGGATACCCAGCATTTT. It specifies CASSPGTEDTQHF.

The rearrangement uses TRBV2 and TRBJ1-6; a possible D gene is TRBD1 (5 bases). Trimming stripped 10 bases from V and 7 bases from J, with 8 bases between. CDR1 is SNHLY and CDR2 is FYNNEI in the germline V gene. The CDR3 spans 11 residues. The CDR3, as DNA: TGTGCCAACGGGGGGAATTCACCCCTCCACTTT. It translates to CANGGNSPLHF.

CDR3 sequence reads: CASSDRGGSSYEQYF. As DNA, the CDR3 is TGTGCCAGCTCCGACAGGGGGGGGAGCTCCTACGAGCAGTACTTC. The chain links TRBV18 to TRBJ2-7, with 9 bases identical to TRBD1. The CDR3 contains 15 residues. V trimming: 6 bases; J trimming: 0 bases; junction bases outside the gene matches: 6. CDR1 KGHSH and CDR2 LQKENI come from the germline V gene.

The V gene is TRBV19, the J gene TRBJ1-1; TRBD1 matches at 7 bases. The J segment lost 6 bases and the V segment lost 2 bases, leaving 6 bases of the junction unmatched. From germline, CDR1 is LNHDA and CDR2 SQIVND (reference sequence). The CDR3 totals 14 residues. CDR3 residues: CASSIRGLAAEAFF. In DNA form, the CDR3 reads TGTGCCAGTAGTATAAGGGGGCTGGCCGCTGAAGCTTTCTTT. Using reference TRBV19 and TRBJ1-1 for the parts outside the CDR3, the full variable domain is DGGITQSPKYLFRKEGQNVTLSCEQNLNHDAMYWYRQDPGQGLRLIYYSQIVNDFQKGDIAEGYSVSREKKESFPLTVTSAQKNPTAFYLCASSIRGLAAEAFFGQGTRLTVV.

This rearrangement joins TRBV27 to TRBJ2-7; 7 nucleotides agree with TRBD1. CDR1 and CDR2 from the germline V gene are MNHEY and SMNVEV (reference sequence). J gave up 3 bases and V 4 bases, and 12 bases lay outside the gene matches. The length of the CDR3 is 16 residues. DNA for the CDR3: TGTGCCAGCAGTTCTAGCACCGGGACAGCTTTCTACGAGCAGTACTTC. This codes for CASSSSTGTAFYEQYF.